The 24 T cell receptor beta chains below were found in one sample sequenced in a study of shared clonotypes between healthy human individuals. The method was immunoSEQ multiplex PCR; TCRdb's version includes in-frame clones alone and lacks a portion of them. The table shows hundreds of thousands of clones, with more than 70% occurring only once. The specimen was memory CD4+ T cells sorted from blood. Subset here: CD45RA-negative fraction. The receptor source for this set is a woman aged 25 to 39 in good health.

This clone was detected only a few times. Other DNA sequences in the sample encode the same CDR3. This chain links TRBV7-8 with TRBJ2-7; D ambiguous. The length of the CDR3 is 13 residues. V gave up 5 bases and J gave up 0 bases, with 8 bases separating them. Per germline, CDR1 SGHVS and CDR2 FQNEAQ. The CDR3 region is CASSRTSSYEQYF. Written as DNA, the CDR3 is TGTGCCAGCAGCAGAACGAGCTCCTACGAGCAGTACTTC.

The J gene is TRBJ2-5, the V gene TRBV18; tentatively, D is TRBD1 (7 bases). Germline V CDR1 and CDR2: KGHSH, LQKENI. V was pared by 6 bases and J by 1 base, with 15 bases between. This CDR3 is 15 amino acids long. CDR3 DNA sequence: TGTGCCAGCTCTCCCCAGGGGGACTCCCAAGAGACCCAGTACTTC. Translation: CASSPQGDSQETQYF.

In this sample, this clone turned up a few times. Other DNA sequences of this sample code for an identical CDR3. This rearrangement joins TRBV28 to TRBJ2-5; 7 nucleotides agree with TRBD1. The CDR3 extends over 15 amino acids. With V trimmed by 4 bases and J by 2 bases, 7 bases remained unmatched. Germline V lookup: CDR1 MDHEN, CDR2 SYDVKM. CDR3 in amino acids: CASSSPGRGQETQYF. Here the CDR3 DNA reads TGTGCCAGCAGTTCACCGGGCAGGGGGCAAGAGACCCAGTACTTC.

The V and J genes are TRBV4-1 and TRBJ1-2; D not certain. CDR1 is MGHRA, CDR2 YSYEKL, per germline. This CDR3 is built from 14 residues. Deletions cut 0 bases from V and 8 bases from J, with 13 bases between. CDR3 residues: CASSQDIGLGGYTF. CDR3 nucleotides: TGCGCCAGCAGCCAAGATATCGGGCTGGGCGGCTACACCTTC.

CDR3: CASSQSRGGYSNQPQHF. CDR3 nucleotides: TGCGCCAGCAGTCAATCCAGAGGGGGGTATAGCAATCAGCCCCAGCATTTT. The gene calls are TRBV23-1 and TRBJ1-5; perhaps TRBD1 as D (6 bases). TRBV23-1 is an ORF for which the function is uncertain. Trimming took off 0 bases at V and 0 bases at J, with 12 bases between the two ends. This CDR3 comprises 17 residues.

J is TRBJ1-4 and V is TRBV7-2; no definite D call. Trimming pared 5 bases from V and 0 bases from J, leaving 10 bases between. CDR1 and CDR2 from the germline V gene are SGHTA and FQGNSA. The CDR3 sequence is 15 residues long. Here the CDR3 DNA reads TGTGCCAGCAGCCCTAAGACGGCAACTAATGAAAAACTGTTTTTT. Protein sequence: CASSPKTATNEKLFF.

The chain couples TRBV19 to TRBJ2-3; 16 nucleotides align to TRBD2. J lost 3 bases, V lost 9 bases, and 9 bases had no gene match. Germline V gene data show CDR1 as LNHDA and CDR2 as SQIVND (reference sequence). This CDR3 has 17 residues. CDR3 nucleotide sequence: TGTGCCAGCACAGATCCGGGACTAGCGGGAGGGACAGATACGCAGTATTTT. This codes for CASTDPGLAGGTDTQYF.

In this sample, this clone turned up a few times. The chain couples TRBV6-1 to TRBJ1-2, with D possibly matching TRBD1 (6 bases). Deletions cut 3 bases from V and 3 bases from J, with 11 bases between. Germline values: CDR1 MNHNS, CDR2 SASEGT. There are 14 residues in the CDR3. CDR3 loop: CASSDHREYYGYTF. The CDR3 region has the DNA TGTGCCAGCAGTGACCACAGGGAGTACTATGGCTACACCTTC.

V usage is TRBV6-6 and J usage is TRBJ2-2, with no clear D. The CDR3 has 14 amino acids. Germline lookup yields CDR1 MNHNY and CDR2 SVGAGI (reference sequence). Trimming cost V 8 bases and J 1 base, with 11 bases left between them. The CDR3 reads CASLRERNTGELFF. CDR3 nucleotide sequence: TGTGCCAGCCTTCGAGAGAGGAACACCGGGGAGCTGTTTTTT.

The CDR3 here is CASSLEGAGNNQPQHF. DNA of the CDR3: TGTGCCAGCAGCTTAGAAGGGGCAGGGAACAATCAGCCCCAGCATTTT. J is TRBJ1-5 and V is TRBV7-2, with D maybe TRBD1 (5 bases). Germline lookup yields CDR1 SGHTA and CDR2 FQGNSA. CDR3 size: 16 residues. Trimming cost V 1 base and J 3 bases, with 13 bases left between them.

This sequence joins TRBV4-1 and TRBJ2-7; a possible D gene is TRBD1 (6 bases). The CDR3 spans 14 residues. Between the trimmed V and J ends, which lost 3 bases and 3 bases, there was a span of 12 bases. Germline CDR1 MGHRA, CDR2 YSYEKL. This CDR3 is CASSHNRDLYEQYF. CDR3 in DNA: TGCGCCAGCAGCCATAACAGGGACCTCTACGAGCAGTACTTC.

This clone was found once. This sequence joins TRBV5-4 and TRBJ1-1; D remains ambiguous. V lost 0 bases and J lost 1, with 10 bases in between. Germline CDR1 reads SGHNT; CDR2 reads YYREEE (reference sequence). The CDR3 is 15 residues long. CDR3: CASSLDGRRNTEAFF. The CDR3 coding sequence is TGTGCCAGCAGCTTGGATGGCAGGAGGAACACTGAAGCTTTCTTT.

This clone was recorded a few times. The chain combines TRBV23-1 with TRBJ1-2, with D unclear. TRBV23-1 is noted as an ORF with a role that remains uncertain. The CDR3 has 11 amino acids. V lost 4 bases, J lost 8 bases, and 8 bases lay in between. The CDR3 bases are TGCGCCAGCAGTCCTACCTCCGGCTACACCTTC. It encodes CASSPTSGYTF.

The chain employs TRBV14 and TRBJ2-7; 10 bases match TRBD2. The J segment lost 3 bases and the V segment lost 1 base, leaving 3 bases of the junction unmatched. The CDR3 totals 15 residues. Germline CDR1 SGHDN, CDR2 FVKESK. In DNA, the CDR3 is TGTGCCAGCAGCCAAGGGACTAGCGGAGTCTACGAGCAGTACTTC. Amino acid sequence: CASSQGTSGVYEQYF.

This clone was counted a few times. The chain uses TRBV6-1 and TRBJ1-1; TRBD1 aligns across 8 bases. The CDR3 loop spans 18 amino acids. Per the germline V gene, CDR1 is MNHNS and CDR2 is SASEGT. V lost 3 bases, J lost 1 base, and 13 bases stayed unmatched. CDR3 loop: CASSDPRTGNLGNTEAFF. In DNA, the CDR3 is TGTGCCAGCAGTGACCCTCGGACAGGGAACTTAGGGAACACTGAAGCTTTCTTT.

The CDR3 nucleotides read TGTGCCAGCAGCCAGGCAGGAGCTGGAGACACCGGGGAGCTGTTTTTT. Translated, it gives CASSQAGAGDTGELFF. This rearrangement joins TRBV4-2 to TRBJ2-2; no definite D call. Germline loops: CDR1 LGHNA, CDR2 YNFKEQ. The CDR3 runs 16 residues. Trimming removed 3 bases from V and 3 bases from J, with 14 bases in between.

V is TRBV10-1 and J is TRBJ2-3, with 9 positions matching TRBD2. Trimming at V came to 5 bases and at J to 3 bases, leaving 12 bases not matched to a gene. CDR3 length: 17 residues. CDR1 is WNHNN and CDR2 is SYGVQD in the germline V gene (reference sequence). CDR3 sequence (DNA): TGCGCCAGCAGTCTTGGTTCGACTAGCGGCTCGACAGATACGCAGTATTTT. Its protein is CASSLGSTSGSTDTQYF.

The chain has TRBV5-5 and TRBJ1-2; 10 nucleotides match TRBD1. Germline loops: CDR1 SGHKS, CDR2 YYEKEE (reference sequence). CDR3 size: 16 residues. V was clipped by 4 bases and J by 7 bases; unmatched bases: 13. CDR3 loop: CASSPASGQGTSGYTF. The DNA of the CDR3 is TGTGCCAGCAGCCCAGCATCGGGACAGGGGACTAGTGGCTACACCTTC.

The sample holds one count of this clone. Other DNA sequences in this specimen translate into the identical CDR3. The rearrangement uses TRBV18 and TRBJ1-2; 7 nucleotides agree with TRBD1. Germline V gene data show CDR1 as KGHSH and CDR2 as LQKENI. The CDR3 length is 13 residues. V lost 2 bases to trimming and J lost 4 bases; unmatched junction nucleotides: 1. The CDR3 protein is CASSPDRAYGYTF. The CDR3 DNA reads TGTGCCAGCTCACCAGACAGGGCCTATGGCTACACCTTC. Complete variable domain (other parts from reference TRBV18 and TRBJ1-2): NAGVMQNPRHLVRRRGQEARLRCSPMKGHSHVYWYRQLPEEGLKFMVYLQKENIIDESGMPKERFSAEFPKEGPSILRIQQVVRGDSAAYFCASSPDRAYGYTFGSGTRLTVV.

CDR3 in amino acids: CASSPYAPGQGYRQPQHF. CDR3 nucleotide sequence: TGTGCCAGCAGCCCATACGCTCCGGGACAGGGGTATCGTCAGCCCCAGCATTTT. This chain connects TRBV7-2 to TRBJ1-5; 10 nucleotides align to TRBD1. The CDR3 has 18 residues. CDR1 SGHTA and CDR2 FQGNSA come from the germline V gene. J lost 6 bases, V lost 5 bases, and 16 bases had no gene match.

The chain is built from TRBV30 and TRBJ1-1; the match to TRBD1 covers 7 bases. The CDR3 is made up of 17 amino acids. CDR1 and CDR2 (germline): GTSNPN, SVGIG (reference sequence). V gave up 2 bases and J gave up 3 bases; unmatched junction bases: 15. The CDR3 nucleotides are TGTGCCTGGAGTTCCTCCAGGGGGGCATGGGTACACACTGAAGCTTTCTTT. Translating gives CAWSSSRGAWVHTEAFF.

This clone was detected a few times. The chain uses TRBV25-1 and TRBJ2-7; the match to TRBD1 covers 9 bases. Germline-derived CDR1 and CDR2 are MGHDK and SYGVNS. CDR3 length: 14 residues. The junction had 8 bases not matched to a gene; V was cut back by 5 bases and J by 6 bases. Here the CDR3 DNA reads TGTGCCAGCAGTTCCGGGACAGGGACCTCCGAGCAGTACTTC. This encodes CASSSGTGTSEQYF.

The V call is TRBV2, the J call TRBJ2-5, with 10 nucleotides matching TRBD1. The CDR3 extends over 14 amino acids. V lost 6 bases to trimming and J lost 5 bases; unmatched junction nucleotides: 6. The germline V gene has CDR1 SNHLY and CDR2 FYNNEI. The CDR3 bases are TGTGCCAGCAGCCGGGCGGGACAGGGGGAGACCCAGTACTTC. Amino acids: CASSRAGQGETQYF.

The rearrangement uses TRBV30 and TRBJ1-1; 8 bases fit TRBD1. This CDR3 region has 12 residues. With 8 bases clipped from V and 7 bases from J, the junction kept 9 bases outside the gene matches. The V gene's germline CDR1 is GTSNPN and CDR2 SVGIG (reference sequence). This CDR3 reads CAGEAGGFEAFF. CDR3 coding DNA: TGTGCCGGTGAGGCAGGGGGCTTTGAAGCTTTCTTT.